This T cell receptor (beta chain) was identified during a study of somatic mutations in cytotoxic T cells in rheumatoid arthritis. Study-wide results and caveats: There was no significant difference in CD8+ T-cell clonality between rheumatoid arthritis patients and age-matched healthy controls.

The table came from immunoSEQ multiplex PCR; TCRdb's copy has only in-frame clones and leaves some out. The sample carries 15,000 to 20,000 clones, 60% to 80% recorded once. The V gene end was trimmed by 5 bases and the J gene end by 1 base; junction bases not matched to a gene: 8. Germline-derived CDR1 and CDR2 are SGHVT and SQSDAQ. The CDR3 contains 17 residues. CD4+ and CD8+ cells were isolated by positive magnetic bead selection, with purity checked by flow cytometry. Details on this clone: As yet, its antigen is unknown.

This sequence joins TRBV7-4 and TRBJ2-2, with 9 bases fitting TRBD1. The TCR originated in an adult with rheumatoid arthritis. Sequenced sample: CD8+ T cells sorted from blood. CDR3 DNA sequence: TGTGCCAGCAGCGAAAACGGGACAGGGAGGAACACCGGGGAGCTGTTTTTT. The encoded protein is CASSENGTGRNTGELFF.